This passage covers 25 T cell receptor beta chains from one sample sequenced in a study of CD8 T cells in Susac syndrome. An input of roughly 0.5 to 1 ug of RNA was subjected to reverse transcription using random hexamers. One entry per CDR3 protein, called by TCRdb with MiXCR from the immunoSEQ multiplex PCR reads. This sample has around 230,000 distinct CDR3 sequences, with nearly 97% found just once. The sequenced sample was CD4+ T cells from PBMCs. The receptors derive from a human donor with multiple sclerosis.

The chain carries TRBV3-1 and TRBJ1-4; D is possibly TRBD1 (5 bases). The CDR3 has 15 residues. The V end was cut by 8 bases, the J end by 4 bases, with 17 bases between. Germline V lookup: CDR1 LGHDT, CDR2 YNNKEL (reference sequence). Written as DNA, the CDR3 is TGTGCCAGCTGCGATTCCGACAGAAATAATGAAAAACTGTTTTTT. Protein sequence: CASCDSDRNNEKLFF.

The chain's CDR3 is CASSFTQGAGELFF. The CDR3 nucleotides are TGTGCCAGCAGTTTTACCCAGGGGGCCGGGGAGCTGTTTTTT. The genes are TRBV27 and TRBJ2-2; 7 bases align to TRBD1. CDR3 length equals 14 residues. V was clipped by 3 bases and J by 6 bases; unmatched bases: 4. Germline V lookup: CDR1 MNHEY, CDR2 SMNVEV (reference sequence).

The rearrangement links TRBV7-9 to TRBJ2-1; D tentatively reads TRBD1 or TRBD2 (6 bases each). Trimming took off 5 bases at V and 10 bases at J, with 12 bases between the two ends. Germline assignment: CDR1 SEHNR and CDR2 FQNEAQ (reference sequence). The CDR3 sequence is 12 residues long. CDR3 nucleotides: TGTGCCAGCAGCCCACGAGGGGGGGAGCAGTTCTTC. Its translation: CASSPRGGEQFF.

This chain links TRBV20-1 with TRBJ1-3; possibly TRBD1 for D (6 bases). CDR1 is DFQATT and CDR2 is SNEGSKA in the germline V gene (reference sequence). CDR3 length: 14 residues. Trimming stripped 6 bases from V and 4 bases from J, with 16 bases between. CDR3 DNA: TGCAGTGCGTTTCTTCCAGGGGAGGGAAACACCATATATTTT. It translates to CSAFLPGEGNTIYF.

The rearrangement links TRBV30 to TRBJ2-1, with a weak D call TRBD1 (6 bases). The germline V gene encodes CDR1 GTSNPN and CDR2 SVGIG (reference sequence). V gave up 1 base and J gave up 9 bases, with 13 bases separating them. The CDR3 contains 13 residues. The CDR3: CAWSAKTGTEQFF. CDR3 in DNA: TGTGCCTGGAGTGCGAAAACAGGGACTGAGCAGTTCTTC.

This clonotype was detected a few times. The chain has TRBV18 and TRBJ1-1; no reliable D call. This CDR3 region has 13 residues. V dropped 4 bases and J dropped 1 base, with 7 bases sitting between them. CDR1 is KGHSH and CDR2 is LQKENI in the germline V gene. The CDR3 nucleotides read TGTGCCAGCTCACAACAGCGGAACACTGAAGCTTTCTTT. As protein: CASSQQRNTEAFF.

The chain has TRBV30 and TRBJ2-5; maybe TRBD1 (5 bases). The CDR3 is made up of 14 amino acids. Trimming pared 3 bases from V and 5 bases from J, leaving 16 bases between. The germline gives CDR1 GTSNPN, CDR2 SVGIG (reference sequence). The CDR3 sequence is CAWRAQGPGETQYF. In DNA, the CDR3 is TGTGCCTGGAGGGCTCAGGGCCCCGGGGAGACCCAGTACTTC. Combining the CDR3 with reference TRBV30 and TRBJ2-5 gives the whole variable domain SQTIHQWPATLVQPVGSPLSLECTVEGTSNPNLYWYRQAAGRGLQLLFYSVGIGQISSEVPQNLSASRPQDRQFILSSKKLLLSDSGFYLCAWRAQGPGETQYFGPGTRLLVL.

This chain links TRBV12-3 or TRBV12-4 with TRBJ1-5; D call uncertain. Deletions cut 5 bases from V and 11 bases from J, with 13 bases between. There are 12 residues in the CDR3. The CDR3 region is CASSPRWSAQHF. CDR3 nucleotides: TGTGCCAGCAGTCCGAGGTGGTCAGCCCAGCATTTT.

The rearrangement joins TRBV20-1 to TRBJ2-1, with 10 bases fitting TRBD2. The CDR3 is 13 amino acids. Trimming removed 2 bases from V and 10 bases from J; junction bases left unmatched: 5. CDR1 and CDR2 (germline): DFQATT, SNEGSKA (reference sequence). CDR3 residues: CSARLAGVKEQFF. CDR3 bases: TGCAGTGCTAGACTAGCGGGAGTAAAGGAGCAGTTCTTC.

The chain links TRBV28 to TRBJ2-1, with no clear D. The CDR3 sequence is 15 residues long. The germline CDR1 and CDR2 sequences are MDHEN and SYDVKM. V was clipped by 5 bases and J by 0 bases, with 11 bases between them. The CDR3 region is CASSPLPSSYNEQFF. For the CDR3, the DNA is TGTGCCAGCAGTCCCCTGCCGAGCTCCTACAATGAGCAGTTCTTC. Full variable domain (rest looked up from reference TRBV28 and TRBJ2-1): DVKVTQSSRYLVKRTGEKVFLECVQDMDHENMFWYRQDPGLGLRLIYFSYDVKMKEKGDIPEGYSVSREKKERFSLILESASTNQTSMYLCASSPLPSSYNEQFFGPGTRLTVL.

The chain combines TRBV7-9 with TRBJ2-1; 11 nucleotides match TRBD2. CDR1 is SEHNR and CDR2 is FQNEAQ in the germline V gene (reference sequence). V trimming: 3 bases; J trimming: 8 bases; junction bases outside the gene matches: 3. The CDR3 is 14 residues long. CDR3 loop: CASSLGLAADEQFF. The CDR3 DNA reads TGTGCCAGCAGCTTGGGACTAGCGGCGGATGAGCAGTTCTTC.

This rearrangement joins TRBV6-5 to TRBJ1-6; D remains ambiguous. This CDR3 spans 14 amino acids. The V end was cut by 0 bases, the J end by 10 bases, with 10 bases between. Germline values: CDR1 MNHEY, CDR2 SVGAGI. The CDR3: CASSYSQVRSPLHF. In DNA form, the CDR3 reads TGTGCCAGCAGTTACTCGCAGGTTCGATCACCCCTCCACTTT.

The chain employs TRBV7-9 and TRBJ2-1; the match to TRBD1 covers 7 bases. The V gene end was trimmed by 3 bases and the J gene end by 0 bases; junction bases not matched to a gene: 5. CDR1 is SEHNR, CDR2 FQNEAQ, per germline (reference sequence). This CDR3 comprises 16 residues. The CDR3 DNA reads TGTGCCAGCAGCTTGTTCAGGGGGAACTCCTACAATGAGCAGTTCTTC. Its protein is CASSLFRGNSYNEQFF.

CDR3 sequence reads: CASSPGVQETQYF. Here the CDR3 DNA reads TGTGCCAGCAGCCCTGGGGTACAAGAGACCCAGTACTTC. The chain employs TRBV28 and TRBJ2-5; D gene unclear. CDR3 length equals 13 residues. The V and J ends lost 6 bases and 2 bases respectively, with 10 bases between them. Germline assignment: CDR1 MDHEN and CDR2 SYDVKM.

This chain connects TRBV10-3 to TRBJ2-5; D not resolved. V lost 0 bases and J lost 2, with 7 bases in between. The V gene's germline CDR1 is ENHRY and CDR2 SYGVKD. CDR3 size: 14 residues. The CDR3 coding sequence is TGTGCCATCAGTGAGTCGAACAGACAAGAGACCCAGTACTTC. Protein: CAISESNRQETQYF.

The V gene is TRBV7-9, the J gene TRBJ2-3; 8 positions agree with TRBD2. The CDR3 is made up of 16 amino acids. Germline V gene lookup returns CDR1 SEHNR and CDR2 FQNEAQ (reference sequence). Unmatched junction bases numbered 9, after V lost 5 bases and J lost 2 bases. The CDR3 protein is CASSPGRGGNTDTQYF. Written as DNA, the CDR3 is TGTGCCAGCAGCCCCGGACGCGGGGGGAACACAGATACGCAGTATTTT. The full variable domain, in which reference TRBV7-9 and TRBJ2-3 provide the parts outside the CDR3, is DTGVSQNPRHKITKRGQNVTFRCDPISEHNRLYWYRQTLGQGPEFLTYFQNEAQLEKSRLLSDRFSAERPKGSFSTLEIQRTEQGDSAMYLCASSPGRGGNTDTQYFGPGTRLTVL.

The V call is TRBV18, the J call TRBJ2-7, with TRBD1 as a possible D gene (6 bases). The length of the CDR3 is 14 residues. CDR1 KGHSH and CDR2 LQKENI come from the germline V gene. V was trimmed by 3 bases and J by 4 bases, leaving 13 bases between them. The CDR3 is CASSPSSTGYEQYF. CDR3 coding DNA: TGTGCCAGCTCACCCTCTAGTACAGGGTACGAGCAGTACTTC.

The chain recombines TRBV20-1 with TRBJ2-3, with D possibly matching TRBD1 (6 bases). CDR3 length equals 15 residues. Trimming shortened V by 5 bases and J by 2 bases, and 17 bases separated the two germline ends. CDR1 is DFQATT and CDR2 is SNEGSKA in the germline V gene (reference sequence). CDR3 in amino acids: CSASDRRVVTDTQYF. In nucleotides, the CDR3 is TGCAGTGCTTCGGACAGAAGGGTAGTCACAGATACGCAGTATTTT.

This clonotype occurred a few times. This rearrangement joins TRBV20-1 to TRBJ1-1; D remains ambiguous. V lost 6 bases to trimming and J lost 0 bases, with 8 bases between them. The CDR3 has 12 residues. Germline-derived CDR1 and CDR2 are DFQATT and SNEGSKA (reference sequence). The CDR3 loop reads CSAPGLNTEAFF. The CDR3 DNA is TGCAGTGCCCCGGGGTTGAACACTGAAGCTTTCTTT.

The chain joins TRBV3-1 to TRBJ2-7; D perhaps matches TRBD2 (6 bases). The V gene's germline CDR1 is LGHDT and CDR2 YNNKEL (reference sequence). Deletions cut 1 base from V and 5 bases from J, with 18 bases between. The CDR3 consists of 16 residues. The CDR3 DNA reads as TGTGCCAGCAGCCAAGGAACCCGAGGAGGGACCAACGAGCAGTACTTC. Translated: CASSQGTRGGTNEQYF.

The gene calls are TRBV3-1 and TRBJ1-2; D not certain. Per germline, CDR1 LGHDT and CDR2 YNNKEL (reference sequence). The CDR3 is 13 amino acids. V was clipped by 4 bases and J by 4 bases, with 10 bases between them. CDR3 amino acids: CASSPSSLYGYTF. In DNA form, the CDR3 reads TGTGCCAGCAGCCCAAGTTCTCTCTATGGCTACACCTTC. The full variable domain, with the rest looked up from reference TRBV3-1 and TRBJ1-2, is DTAVSQTPKYLVTQMGNDKSIKCEQNLGHDTMYWYKQDSKKFLKIMFSYNNKELIINETVPNRFSPKSPDKAHLNLHINSLELGDSAVYFCASSPSSLYGYTFGSGTRLTVV.

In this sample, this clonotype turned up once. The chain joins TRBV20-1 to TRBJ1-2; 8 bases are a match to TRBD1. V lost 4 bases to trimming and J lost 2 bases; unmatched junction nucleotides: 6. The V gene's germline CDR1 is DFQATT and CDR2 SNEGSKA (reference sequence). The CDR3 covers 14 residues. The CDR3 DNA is TGCAGTGCTACCAGACAGGGGTGGAACTATGGCTACACCTTC. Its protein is CSATRQGWNYGYTF.

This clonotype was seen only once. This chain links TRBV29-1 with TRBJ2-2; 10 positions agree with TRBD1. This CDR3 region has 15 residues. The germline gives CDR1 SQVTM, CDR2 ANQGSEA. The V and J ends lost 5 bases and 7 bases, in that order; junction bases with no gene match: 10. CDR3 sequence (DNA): TGCAGCGTTCGGGACAGGGGAAAGGGTGGCGGGGAGCTGTTTTTT. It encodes CSVRDRGKGGGELFF.

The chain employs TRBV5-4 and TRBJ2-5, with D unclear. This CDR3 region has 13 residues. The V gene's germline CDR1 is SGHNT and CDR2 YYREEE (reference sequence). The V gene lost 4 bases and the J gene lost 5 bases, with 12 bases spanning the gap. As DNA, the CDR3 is TGTGCCAGCAGCCGCGGACCTCGCGAGACCCAGTACTTC. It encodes CASSRGPRETQYF. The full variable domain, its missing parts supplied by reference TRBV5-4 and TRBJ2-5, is ETGVTQSPTHLIKTRGQQVTLRCSSQSGHNTVSWYQQALGQGPQFIFQYYREEENGRGNFPPRFSGLQFPNYSSELNVNALELDDSALYLCASSRGPRETQYFGPGTRLLVL.

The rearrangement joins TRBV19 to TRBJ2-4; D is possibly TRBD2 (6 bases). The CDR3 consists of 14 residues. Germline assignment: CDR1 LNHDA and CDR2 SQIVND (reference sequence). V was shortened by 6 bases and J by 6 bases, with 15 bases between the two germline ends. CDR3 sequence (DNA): TGTGCCAGTAGGGTTGGAGCGGGCGGAAACATTCAGTACTTC. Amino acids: CASRVGAGGNIQYF.